This passage covers 10 T cell receptor beta chains from one sample sequenced in a study of T cell clones after liver transplantation (dated by TCRdb to between 2018 and 2021). Explained via the paper, the time point label denotes: pre-transplant. The protocol used for the library was the immunoSEQ multiplex PCR assay. The table was pulled from immuneACCESS by TCRdb, which kept in-frame rearrangements only. Such tables lose some clones; where checked, under half of the loss comes from unresolved V genes, and the rest has no known cause. Within this sample are approximately 68,000 clones, with 75% to 90% of them counted one time only. The leading ten clones occupy approximately 0.6% of the sample. Here the sequenced sample was CD4+ T cells from blood, taken before liver transplant. The receptors derive from a human donor who received a liver transplant.

This chain links TRBV7-2 with TRBJ1-5; possible D gene TRBD1, 5 bases. This CDR3 region has 16 residues. Between the trimmed V and J ends, which lost 5 bases and 0 bases, there was a span of 14 bases. The germline CDR1 and CDR2 sequences are SGHTA and FQGNSA. The CDR3 is CASSPDSRHSNQPQHF. The CDR3 coding sequence is TGTGCCAGCAGCCCAGACAGCCGACATAGCAATCAGCCCCAGCATTTT.

The chain combines TRBV29-1 with TRBJ2-5; no clear D. The germline V and J ends were trimmed by 2 bases and 5 bases, with 9 bases remaining between them. The germline V gene has CDR1 SQVTM and CDR2 ANQGSEA. The CDR3 runs to 12 residues. In DNA form, the CDR3 reads TGCAGCGTTGAACCGGGCGGCGAGACCCAGTACTTC. Translation: CSVEPGGETQYF.

J is TRBJ2-1 and V is TRBV7-2; unclear D gene. The CDR3 has 14 amino acids. V was shortened by 4 bases and J by 9 bases, with 16 bases between the two germline ends. Germline V gives CDR1 SGHTA, CDR2 FQGNSA. CDR3: CASSSYTGIGEQFF. In DNA form, the CDR3 reads TGTGCCAGCAGCTCCTATACGGGTATCGGTGAGCAGTTCTTC.

A single count supports this clone. This sequence joins TRBV28 and TRBJ1-4; maybe TRBD1 (6 bases). The CDR3 loop spans 13 amino acids. Trimming stripped 6 bases from V and 7 bases from J, with 12 bases between. CDR1 and CDR2 from the germline V gene are MDHEN and SYDVKM. CDR3 loop: CASRLDRLEKLFF. As DNA, the CDR3 is TGTGCCAGCAGACTTGACAGGCTTGAAAAACTGTTTTTT.

The J gene is TRBJ1-4, the V gene TRBV18, with 9 positions matching TRBD1. V was clipped by 6 bases and J by 7 bases; unmatched bases: 6. In germline, CDR1 is KGHSH, CDR2 LQKENI. The CDR3 length is 14 residues. CDR3 region: CASSPGTGSEKLFF. The CDR3 bases are TGTGCCAGCTCCCCCGGGACAGGGAGTGAAAAACTGTTTTTT.

The J gene is TRBJ2-7, the V gene TRBV2, with TRBD1 matching 10 bases. The CDR3 is made up of 15 amino acids. CDR1 SNHLY and CDR2 FYNNEI come from the germline V gene. The J segment lost 7 bases and the V segment lost 8 bases, leaving 14 bases of the junction unmatched. CDR3 residues: CASGPRDRGGGEQYF. The CDR3 DNA reads as TGTGCCAGCGGCCCCCGGGACAGGGGAGGTGGGGAGCAGTACTTC.

This clone was seen only once. This chain links TRBV6-1 with TRBJ1-4; D unclear. Deletions cut 7 bases from V and 4 bases from J, with 13 bases between. Germline loops: CDR1 MNHNS, CDR2 SASEGT. The CDR3 spans 14 residues. CDR3 region: CASTVQPFNEKLFF. The CDR3 nucleotides read TGTGCCAGCACTGTACAGCCTTTTAATGAAAAACTGTTTTTT.

This chain joins TRBV6-5 and TRBJ2-7, with 9 bases that match TRBD2. The CDR3 is 15 amino acids. The J segment lost 1 base and the V segment lost 5 bases, leaving 6 bases of the junction unmatched. Germline values: CDR1 MNHEY, CDR2 SVGAGI. The CDR3: CASSASGRLSYEQYF. CDR3 nucleotides: TGTGCCAGCAGTGCCAGCGGGAGGCTTTCCTACGAGCAGTACTTC.

The chain links TRBV6-6 to TRBJ2-3, with D maybe TRBD1 (5 bases). From germline, CDR1 is MNHNY and CDR2 SVGAGI (reference sequence). V dropped 4 bases and J dropped 14 bases, with 16 bases sitting between them. This CDR3 region has 12 residues. Here the CDR3 reads CASSLQGHRWYF. CDR3 sequence (DNA): TGTGCCAGCAGTTTACAAGGACATAGGTGGTATTTT.

The chain joins TRBV9 to TRBJ2-5; TRBD1 agrees at 9 bases. Germline V gene lookup returns CDR1 SGDLS and CDR2 YYNGEE. V shed 3 bases, J shed 1 base, and the junction held 7 bases outside the gene matches. The CDR3 spans 16 residues. CDR3 in amino acids: CASSGGTGTLQETQYF. The CDR3 nucleotides read TGTGCCAGCAGCGGAGGGACAGGGACTCTCCAAGAGACCCAGTACTTC.